These 21 T cell receptor beta chains share one sample of origin, sequenced in a study of blood T cells in healthy people across ages. Through a sample-barcoded 5' primer and a J-beta primer mix, a second PCR was run for roughly 7 to 11 cycles. TCRdb called the 5' RACE reads again in MiXCR, with one record for every CDR3 protein. The sample holds 1.5 million or so distinct CDR3 sequences, roughly two fifths seen once. The sample taken for sequencing was blood. The receptor source for this set is a woman under 30 in good health.

This rearrangement joins TRBV20-1 to TRBJ2-7, with 9 bases identical to TRBD1. Germline CDR1 reads DFQATT; CDR2 reads SNEGSKA (reference sequence). Trimming at V came to 8 bases and at J to 6 bases, leaving 11 bases not matched to a gene. The CDR3 loop spans 13 amino acids. The CDR3 bases are TGCAGTTCGAGGGACAGGGAAAAGTCCGAGCAGTACTTC. Translation: CSSRDREKSEQYF.

The chain joins TRBV29-1 to TRBJ1-3; D possibly corresponds to TRBD1 (6 bases). Between the trimmed V and J ends, which lost 6 bases and 3 bases, there was a span of 15 bases. Per germline, CDR1 SQVTM and CDR2 ANQGSEA. The CDR3 contains 14 residues. CDR3 loop: CSVEKLGGGNTIYF. In DNA, the CDR3 is TGCAGCGTCGAGAAACTAGGGGGTGGAAACACCATATATTTT.

This clonotype was counted a few times. V gene TRBV6-5 combines with J gene TRBJ2-3, with TRBD1 identical over 8 bases. The V gene end was trimmed by 5 bases and the J gene end by 1 base; junction bases not matched to a gene: 5. Germline V CDR1 and CDR2: MNHEY, SVGAGI. The CDR3 is 15 amino acids. The CDR3: CASSADRGGTDTQYF. As DNA, the CDR3 is TGTGCCAGCAGTGCCGACAGGGGAGGCACAGATACGCAGTATTTT.

This clonotype has more than one count but fewer than ten. The rearrangement links TRBV2 to TRBJ2-4; D perhaps matches TRBD1 (5 bases). This CDR3 region has 21 residues. Trimming cost V 1 base and J 0 bases, with 25 bases left between them. Germline assignment: CDR1 SNHLY and CDR2 FYNNEI. CDR3 loop: CASSEGGRAHPTLLAKNIQYF. The CDR3 DNA sequence: TGTGCCAGCAGTGAAGGGGGCAGGGCCCATCCAACCCTATTAGCCAAAAACATTCAGTACTTC. The whole variable domain, remainder taken from reference TRBV2 and TRBJ2-4, is EPEVTQTPSHQVTQMGQEVILRCVPISNHLYFYWYRQILGQKVEFLVSFYNNEISEKSEIFDDQFSVERPDGSNFTLKIRSTKLEDSAMYFCASSEGGRAHPTLLAKNIQYFGAGTRLSVL.

The rearrangement links TRBV7-9 to TRBJ1-1, with TRBD1 matching over 10 bases. With 5 bases clipped from V and 5 bases from J, the junction kept 8 bases outside the gene matches. This CDR3 has 15 amino acids. Germline CDR1 is SEHNR and CDR2 is FQNEAQ (reference sequence). CDR3 nucleotide sequence: TGTGCCAGCAGCGATTGGGACAGGGGTAGTACTGAAGCTTTCTTT. Its translation is CASSDWDRGSTEAFF.

This clonotype was seen a handful of times. The rearrangement joins TRBV27 to TRBJ1-5; no clear D gene. The CDR3 is 14 residues long. Germline CDR1 reads MNHEY; CDR2 reads SMNVEV (reference sequence). The ends were cut back, 2 bases at V and 0 bases at J, with 5 bases in the middle. CDR3 in DNA: TGTGCCAGCAGTTTAACGGCTAGCAATCAGCCCCAGCATTTT. It yields the protein CASSLTASNQPQHF.

V gene TRBV20-1 combines with J gene TRBJ1-1, with TRBD1 matching over 7 bases. Germline CDR1 reads DFQATT; CDR2 reads SNEGSKA (reference sequence). This CDR3 is built from 14 residues. V lost 4 bases, J lost 1 base, and 6 bases stayed unmatched. In DNA form, the CDR3 reads TGCAGTGCTAACGAAGGGGGCCGGAACACTGAAGCTTTCTTT. Protein: CSANEGGRNTEAFF.

This clonotype was seen once. This rearrangement joins TRBV20-1 to TRBJ2-3, with no clear D. CDR1 is DFQATT, CDR2 SNEGSKA, per germline (reference sequence). CDR3 length equals 11 residues. The CDR3: CGMHSTDTQYF. The CDR3 DNA sequence: TGCGGCATGCATAGCACAGATACGCAGTATTTT.

V gene TRBV3-1 combines with J gene TRBJ1-2, with D perhaps TRBD1 (5 bases). Trimming stripped 2 bases from V and 5 bases from J, with 15 bases between. The CDR3 spans 15 residues. In germline, CDR1 is LGHDT, CDR2 YNNKEL (reference sequence). CDR3 in DNA: TGTGCCAGCAGCCAAACTGGGGACGAAGCTTATGGCTACACCTTC. This sequence encodes CASSQTGDEAYGYTF.

Comments on this clonotype: The junction and the germline gene differ at one end; a read error may be behind it. This chain joins TRBV7-2 and TRBJ2-3; no clear D. Looked up from germline, CDR1 is SGHTA and CDR2 is FQGNSA. This CDR3 has 11 residues. The CDR3 here is CVSRLTDTQYF. For the CDR3, the DNA is TGTGTCAGCCGACTCACAGATACGCAGTATTTT.

This clonotype has a single count. A much larger clone lies a single base off, so this may be a read error. The chain couples TRBV5-5 to TRBJ2-5; D not certain. With 3 bases removed from V and 0 bases from J, the gap between germline ends came to 15 bases. This CDR3 comprises 16 residues. Germline loops: CDR1 SGHKS, CDR2 YYEKEE (reference sequence). The CDR3 here is CASSSLTDSYQETQYF. In DNA form, the CDR3 reads TGTGCCAGCAGCTCACTCACTGATTCGTACCAAGAGACCCAGTACTTC. Based on the CDR3 plus reference TRBV5-5 and TRBJ2-5, the full variable domain is DAGVTQSPTHLIKTRGQQVTLRCSPISGHKSVSWYQQVLGQGPQFIFQYYEKEERGRGNFPDRFSARQFPNYSSELNVNALLLGDSALYLCASSSLTDSYQETQYFGPGTRLLVL.

There are a few counts of this clonotype. The J gene is TRBJ2-1, the V gene TRBV29-1; D is possibly TRBD1 (6 bases). The CDR3 sequence is 14 residues long. Germline CDR1 and CDR2: SQVTM and ANQGSEA. With 6 bases removed from V and 2 bases from J, the gap between germline ends came to 14 bases. This chain's CDR3 is CSVESRGAYNEQFF. The CDR3 bases are TGCAGCGTAGAATCCAGGGGCGCCTACAATGAGCAGTTCTTC.

This clonotype showed up just a few times. V usage is TRBV6-5 and J usage is TRBJ1-2, with TRBD1 matching 11 bases. V gave up 3 bases and J gave up 3 bases; unmatched junction bases: 6. The CDR3 length is 16 residues. Germline CDR1 and CDR2: MNHEY and SVGAGI. The CDR3 nucleotides read TGTGCCAGCAGTTATGGGTGGACAGGGGGCCACTATGGCTACACCTTC. This sequence encodes CASSYGWTGGHYGYTF.

The chain carries TRBV11-2 and TRBJ2-7, with 10 bases fitting TRBD2. The CDR3 runs to 14 residues. With 0 bases clipped from V and 5 bases from J, the junction kept 1 base outside the gene matches. Germline lookup yields CDR1 SGHAT and CDR2 FQNNGV. In nucleotides, the CDR3 is TGTGCCAGCAGCTTAGACAGCGGGGGGGACGAGCAGTACTTC. Translated: CASSLDSGGDEQYF.

V and J are TRBV6-2 or TRBV6-3 and TRBJ2-1; D not certain. Trimming removed 0 bases at V and 5 bases at J, with 14 bases between. This CDR3 comprises 16 residues. Germline assignment: CDR1 MNHEY and CDR2 SVGEGT. The CDR3 reads CASSYSYSLENNEQFF. CDR3 nucleotides: TGTGCCAGCAGTTACTCGTACAGTCTGGAGAACAATGAGCAGTTCTTC.

A single count supports this clonotype. The V call is TRBV9, the J call TRBJ2-1; D ambiguous. This CDR3 has 14 residues. V was trimmed by 0 bases and J by 13 bases, leaving 17 bases between them. Germline CDR1 and CDR2: SGDLS and YYNGEE. The CDR3 region has the DNA TGTGCCAGCAGCGTAGATGTCAGACAAGAGACCCAGTTCTTC. Translation gives CASSVDVRQETQFF. Complete variable domain (other parts from reference TRBV9 and TRBJ2-1): DSGVTQTPKHLITATGQRVTLRCSPRSGDLSVYWYQQSLDQGLQFLIQYYNGEERAKGNILERFSAQQFPDLHSELNLSSLELGDSALYFCASSVDVRQETQFFGPGTRLTVL.

This chain uses TRBV3-1 with TRBJ2-1, with 8 bases that match TRBD2. There are 16 residues in the CDR3. The V segment lost 7 bases and the J segment 12 bases; nucleotides outside the gene matches: 20. Germline CDR1 reads LGHDT; CDR2 reads YNNKEL (reference sequence). This CDR3 is CASTSTGGAAGEGQFF. CDR3 DNA: TGTGCCAGCACTTCAACTGGAGGGGCAGCGGGGGAAGGGCAGTTCTTC.

V gene TRBV18 combines with J gene TRBJ2-7; 9 nucleotides align to TRBD2. Trimming cost V 2 bases and J 7 bases; bases outside gene matches: 6. In germline, CDR1 is KGHSH, CDR2 LQKENI. This CDR3 has 14 amino acids. CDR3 sequence (DNA): TGTGCCAGCTCACCAACGCGGGAGGGCCGAGAGCAGTACTTC. The encoded protein is CASSPTREGREQYF.

This clonotype was counted ten times or more. With a much larger clone just one base away, this may be a read error. The J gene is TRBJ2-1, the V gene TRBV11-2; TRBD2 aligns across 8 bases. CDR3 length: 14 residues. CDR1 and CDR2 (germline): SGHAT, FQNNGV. CDR3 nucleotides: TGTGCCAGCAGCGTAGATCCGGGACTAGGTGAGCAGTTCTTC. Translation: CASSVDPGLGEQFF. The full variable domain, completed using reference TRBV11-2 and TRBJ2-1, is EAGVAQSPRYKIIEKRQSVAFWCNPISGHATLYWYQQILGQGPKLLIQFQNNGVVDDSQLPKDRFSAERLKGVDSTLKIQPAKLEDSAVYLCASSVDPGLGEQFFGPGTRLTVL.

Of note for this clonotype: The junction departs from the called germline gene at one end, perhaps through a read error. This sequence joins TRBV12-3 or TRBV12-4 and TRBJ2-3; D may be TRBD1 (6 bases). The CDR3 length is 17 residues. The DNA for the CDR3 is TGTGCCAGCAGTCCCGGGACACATTTCGAGACCACAGATGCGCAGTATTTT. Translating gives CASSPGTHFETTDAQYF.

The genes are TRBV11-1 and TRBJ2-5, with a weak D call TRBD1 (6 bases). This CDR3 has 14 amino acids. Looked up from germline, CDR1 is SGHAT and CDR2 is FQDESV (reference sequence). Trimming removed 3 bases at V and 0 bases at J, with 8 bases between. CDR3 coding DNA: TGTGCCAGCAGCTTCGGGACAAACCAAGAGACCCAGTACTTC. Protein product: CASSFGTNQETQYF. Complete variable domain (other parts from reference TRBV11-1 and TRBJ2-5): EAEVAQSPRYKITEKSQAVAFWCDPISGHATLYWYRQILGQGPELLVQFQDESVVDDSQLPKDRFSAERLKGVDSTLKIQPAELGDSAMYLCASSFGTNQETQYFGPGTRLLVL.